This T cell receptor (beta chain) is drawn from a study of control samples from healthy donors and cancer patients. TCRdb's table, derived via immunoSEQ multiplex PCR, lists solely in-frame clones and lacks some. The sample yields some 140,000 clones, about nine tenths seen once. Germline CDR1 reads LNHDA; CDR2 reads SQIVND (reference sequence). This CDR3 comprises 12 residues. V was pared by 6 bases and J by 0 bases, with 5 bases between. The chain recombines TRBV19 with TRBJ1-1, with no clear D. The receptor was derived from a man aged 50 to 59 with head and neck cancer. Source material: PBMCs. CDR3 residues: CASRDMNTEAFF. DNA of the CDR3: TGTGCCAGTAGAGACATGAACACTGAAGCTTTCTTT.